This TCR beta chain was captured by sequencing in a study of vaccination and CD4 T cells after COVID-19. Study overall: Spike peptides, overlapping and drawn from SARS-CoV-2, HCoV-NL63, HCoV-OC43 and HCoV-229E, were used to stimulate cells. A CEFX pool, an HIV-1 Nef pool, or no peptide went to control cultures.

Germline lookup yields CDR1 MNHNS and CDR2 SASEGT. The V and J ends lost 5 bases and 1 base, in that order; junction bases with no gene match: 7. The CDR3 extends over 16 amino acids. Notes on this clonotype: Antigen unknown.

Researchers used the Oncomine TCR Beta short-read assay to sequence DNA from cultured CD4+ T cells. TCRdb passed the PCR reads through MiXCR, listing each CDR3 protein once. The sample consists of around 10,000 distinct CDR3 sequences, 46% of them appearing once. Treatment here: approximately nine-day PBMC culture with coronavirus spike peptide pools or control peptides (ViraFEST assay). The study, taken as a whole, reports: Detection of a median roughly 84% of reactive clones in convalescent patients was confined to the period after vaccination.

The sequenced sample was CD4+ T cells from blood, cultured in vitro. The rearrangement joins TRBV6-1 to TRBJ2-1; 8 bases agree with TRBD2. The sequence derives from a human donor who had recovered from COVID-19. CDR3 loop: CASSIPGLGSYNEQFF. The CDR3 DNA sequence: TGTGCCAGCAGTATTCCGGGACTAGGGTCCTACAATGAGCAGTTCTTC.